Shown below are 32 T cell receptor beta chains from a single sample sequenced in a study of monozygotic twins with inflammatory bowel disease. After re-calling the 5' RACE reads, TCRdb lists one entry per CDR3 protein, DNA absent. The sample has hundreds of thousands of distinct CDR3 sequences. The sequencing sample was made of blood. All receptors derive from a human donor with ulcerative colitis or Crohn's disease, or a healthy co-twin of an affected twin (not recorded which).

The chain has TRBV6-1 and TRBJ2-7; TCRdb's assignment of TRBD1 cannot be checked, as there is no DNA. This CDR3 contains 17 residues. In germline, CDR1 is MNHNS, CDR2 SASEGT. The CDR3 protein is CASSLKGSRVDAYEQYF.

V and J are TRBV6-5 and TRBJ2-3. The CDR3 extends over 17 amino acids. Germline V CDR1 and CDR2: MNHEY, SVGAGI. The CDR3 loop reads CASSYPVAEASTDTQYF.

The genes are TRBV6-2 or TRBV6-3 and TRBJ2-7; TCRdb lists TRBD2, though no DNA is available to test this call. Germline CDR1 and CDR2: MNHEY and SVGEGT. This CDR3 has 15 residues. CDR3 loop: CASSYSPSTHYEQYF.

The chain links TRBV4-3 to TRBJ2-7. This CDR3 is 16 amino acids long. Germline CDR1 and CDR2: LGHNA and YSLEER. This CDR3 reads CASSHAALVSSYEQYF.

The chain uses TRBV5-4 and TRBJ2-2; TCRdb reports TRBD1, a call that lacks DNA to check it against. The germline V gene has CDR1 SGHNT and CDR2 YYREEE (reference sequence). The CDR3 is 15 residues long. CDR3 residues: CASSLPGGGVGELFF.

V is TRBV4-3 and J is TRBJ2-7; TCRdb's assignment of TRBD1 cannot be checked, as there is no DNA. Germline V gene data show CDR1 as LGHNA and CDR2 as YSLEER. The CDR3 spans 14 residues. The CDR3: CASSPSDRTYEQYF.

This rearrangement joins TRBV5-1 to TRBJ2-1; as DNA is missing, the TRBD1 call by TCRdb cannot be tested. Germline V gene sequence: CDR1 SGHRS, CDR2 YFSETQ. The CDR3 spans 15 residues. This CDR3 reads CASSKQGAPYNEQFF.

CDR3: CASSPPEGGSYEQYF. J is TRBJ2-7 and V is TRBV18. CDR3 length: 15 amino acids. Germline lookup yields CDR1 KGHSH and CDR2 LQKENI.

The chain employs TRBV27 and TRBJ2-6; the D call of TRBD1 rests on TCRdb alone, since no DNA is present to check it. Germline V gene sequence: CDR1 MNHEY, CDR2 SMNVEV (reference sequence). The CDR3 consists of 18 residues. The chain's CDR3 is CASSFRTGRFSGANVLTF.

The gene calls are TRBV5-1 and TRBJ2-7. Germline assignment: CDR1 SGHRS and CDR2 YFSETQ. CDR3 length equals 12 residues. The CDR3 sequence is CASRTDNYEQYF. Full variable domain (rest looked up from reference TRBV5-1 and TRBJ2-7): KAGVTQTPRYLIKTRGQQVTLSCSPISGHRSVSWYQQTPGQGLQFLFEYFSETQRNKGNFPGRFSGRQFSNSRSEMNVSTLELGDSALYLCASRTDNYEQYFGPGTRLTVT.

The V and J genes are TRBV7-8 and TRBJ2-7; TCRdb's assignment of TRBD1 cannot be checked, as there is no DNA. There are 15 residues in the CDR3. Germline-derived CDR1 and CDR2 are SGHVS and FQNEAQ. CDR3 sequence reads: CASSFRQGHSYEQYF.

The chain is built from TRBV7-2 and TRBJ2-1. The CDR3 length is 15 residues. The V gene's germline CDR1 is SGHTA and CDR2 FQGNSA. CDR3: CASSVKGLVYNEQFF.

The rearrangement joins TRBV7-9 to TRBJ2-1. The CDR3 sequence is 14 residues long. The germline CDR1 and CDR2 sequences are SEHNR and FQNEAQ (reference sequence). The CDR3 protein is CASTSGDSYNEQFF.

The chain recombines TRBV7-3 with TRBJ2-1; TCRdb names TRBD1, which stays unverified in the absence of DNA. The CDR3 covers 14 residues. Germline lookup yields CDR1 SGHTA and CDR2 FQGTGA. The CDR3: CASSPRDPWGEQFF.

The CDR3 reads CASKVAGASYEQYF. The rearrangement uses TRBV12-3 or TRBV12-4 and TRBJ2-7; TCRdb outputs TRBD2, but without DNA this stays unchecked. CDR3 length: 14 amino acids.

The chain joins TRBV7-9 to TRBJ1-2. Per germline, CDR1 SEHNR and CDR2 FQNEAQ (reference sequence). CDR3 length: 16 amino acids. CDR3: CASSLLDNLQRDGYTF.

V is TRBV5-1 and J is TRBJ2-7; TCRdb proposes TRBD1, but this gene call is untestable without DNA. The CDR3 consists of 16 residues. Germline V CDR1 and CDR2: SGHRS, YFSETQ. CDR3 amino acids: CASSLTGSTGGYEQYF.

This chain uses TRBV20-1 with TRBJ2-5; TCRdb's D call of TRBD1 is untestable without DNA. From germline, CDR1 is DFQATT and CDR2 SNEGSKA (reference sequence). The CDR3 totals 15 residues. CDR3 sequence reads: CSARDDPRGLETQYF.

The rearrangement joins TRBV7-2 to TRBJ2-1. Germline V gives CDR1 SGHTA, CDR2 FQGNSA. The CDR3 is 14 amino acids. The CDR3 is CASSLDRRTREQFF.

This chain links TRBV18 with TRBJ1-5; the D call of TRBD1 rests on TCRdb alone, since no DNA is present to check it. The CDR3 runs to 14 residues. Germline values: CDR1 KGHSH, CDR2 LQKENI. CDR3 in amino acids: CASSPSPGDQPQHF.

V gene TRBV7-3 combines with J gene TRBJ2-5; TCRdb's assignment of TRBD2 cannot be checked, as there is no DNA. The length of the CDR3 is 16 residues. The germline V gene has CDR1 SGHTA and CDR2 FQGTGA. The CDR3: CASSLELAGVQETQYF.

This chain uses TRBV12-3 or TRBV12-4 with TRBJ2-2; TCRdb's D gene call, TRBD1, goes unchecked for lack of DNA. This CDR3 has 16 residues. This CDR3 is CASSLDGGLNTGELYF.

The chain joins TRBV12-3 or TRBV12-4 to TRBJ2-2; as DNA is missing, the TRBD1 call by TCRdb cannot be tested. This CDR3 region has 15 residues. The CDR3 spells CASSLWTVNTGELFF.

This chain joins TRBV4-3 and TRBJ2-2; absent DNA, TCRdb's TRBD1 call cannot be checked. The CDR3 extends over 14 amino acids. Germline-derived CDR1 and CDR2 are LGHNA and YSLEER. The CDR3 reads CASSTPGRLGELFF.

This sequence joins TRBV7-2 and TRBJ1-1. The germline V gene has CDR1 SGHTA and CDR2 FQGNSA. This CDR3 has 11 amino acids. The CDR3 sequence is CASRGNTEAFF.

This chain connects TRBV7-2 to TRBJ1-5; TCRdb's D call, TRBD1, is unchecked because there is no DNA. Germline V gives CDR1 SGHTA, CDR2 FQGNSA. There are 15 residues in the CDR3. The CDR3 region is CASSFDRASNQPQHF.

J is TRBJ1-2 and V is TRBV5-1. Germline assignment: CDR1 SGHRS and CDR2 YFSETQ. This CDR3 region has 15 residues. This CDR3 is CASSLEVLVSSGYTF.

The chain joins TRBV5-6 to TRBJ2-1; TCRdb designates TRBD2, a call that cannot be tested without DNA. From germline, CDR1 is SGHDT and CDR2 YYEEEE. The CDR3 consists of 15 residues. CDR3 protein: CASSFIAGGPDEQFF.

The CDR3 spells CASRGLAGDNEQFF. The chain carries TRBV7-2 and TRBJ2-1; absent DNA, TCRdb's TRBD2 call cannot be checked. The CDR3 runs to 14 residues. CDR1 and CDR2 from the germline V gene are SGHTA and FQGNSA.

This chain uses TRBV7-2 with TRBJ2-7. Germline CDR1 reads SGHTA; CDR2 reads FQGNSA. This CDR3 is built from 13 residues. The CDR3 loop reads CASSLPSQNEQYF. Filled out from reference TRBV7-2 and TRBJ2-7, the complete variable domain reads GAGVSQSPSNKVTEKGKDVELRCDPISGHTALYWYRQSLGQGLEFLIYFQGNSAPDKSGLPSDRFSAERTGGSVSTLTIQRTQQEDSAVYLCASSLPSQNEQYFGPGTRLTVT.

The chain joins TRBV4-1 to TRBJ1-1; TCRdb's D call of TRBD1 is untestable without DNA. The CDR3 spans 17 residues. CDR1 and CDR2 (germline): MGHRA, YSYEKL. CDR3 region: CASSQVVWRGGNTEAFF.

The rearrangement links TRBV12-3 or TRBV12-4 to TRBJ1-2; TCRdb proposes TRBD1, but this gene call is untestable without DNA. The CDR3 spans 13 residues. CDR3: CASRRQGRYGYTF.